The clone carrying this T cell receptor (beta chain) was found a few times. The authors' processing: Reference gene primer amplification gave estimated nucleated cell counts. Only in-frame clones appear in the TCRdb table, and some are missing; sequencing was by immunoSEQ multiplex PCR. That table gives V, J and clone size, and the DNA gave D and trimming. The sample yields 110,000 or so clones, under 80% seen once. The data are from a study of blood T cell repertoires in COVID-19. Study-wide context: Some COVID-19 samples were acute and others convalescent; all came from the United States, Italy and Spain. T cells, B-cell-depleted T cells, or PBMCs provided the cDNA or gDNA that served as material.

This TCR derives from a woman aged 70 to 79 with acute or convalescent COVID-19. The sample taken for sequencing was peripheral blood.

CDR3 sequence: CASSYTGGYGYTF. CDR3 DNA: TGTGCCAGCAGTTACACCGGGGGCTATGGCTACACCTTC. The chain is built from TRBV6-2 or TRBV6-3 and TRBJ1-2; weak D call: TRBD1 (5 bases). Trimming left V 2 bases short and J 4 bases short, with 8 bases between. Germline V gene lookup returns CDR1 MNHEY and CDR2 SVGEGT. The CDR3 loop spans 13 amino acids.